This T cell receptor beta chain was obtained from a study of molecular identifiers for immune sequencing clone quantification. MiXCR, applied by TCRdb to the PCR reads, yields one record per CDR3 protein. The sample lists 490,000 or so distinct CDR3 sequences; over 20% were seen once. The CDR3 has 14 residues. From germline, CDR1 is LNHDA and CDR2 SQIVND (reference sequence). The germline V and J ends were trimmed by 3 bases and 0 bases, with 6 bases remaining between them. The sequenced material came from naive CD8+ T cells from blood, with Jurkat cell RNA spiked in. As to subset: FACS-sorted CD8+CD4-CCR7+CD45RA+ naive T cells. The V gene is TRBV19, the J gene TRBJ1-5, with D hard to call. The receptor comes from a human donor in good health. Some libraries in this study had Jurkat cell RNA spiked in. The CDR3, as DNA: TGTGCCAGTAGTATGGGCATTAGCAATCAGCCCCAGCATTTT. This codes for CASSMGISNQPQHF.